This TCR beta chain is from a study of CD8+ T cells in alopecia areata. Study-level information: Administration of oral tofacitinib to treated patients was at 5 to 10 mg twice daily. Regarding the study as a whole: Normal skin's resident alphabeta T cells are also sequenced in scalp samples. Relative to normal scalp, lesional scalp, especially alopecia totalis/universalis, showed higher clonality.

As concerns this clone: Its antigen is unidentified.

Peripheral blood and lesional scalp punch biopsies came from alopecia areata patients. The CDR3 length is 15 residues. Per germline, CDR1 SQVTM and CDR2 ANQGSEA. After removal of 7 bases from V and 7 bases from J, the junction contained 14 bases not matched to a gene. Investigators isolated RNA and reverse transcribed it into cDNA to act as the sequencing template. Assay used: immunoSEQ multiplex PCR; TCRdb lists only in-frame clones, some missing. The sample lists 75,000 to 100,000 clones, 41% occurring once. The sequence came from a human donor with alopecia areata. V and J are TRBV29-1 and TRBJ2-2, with 8 bases aligning to TRBD2. The sequenced material came from CD4+ T cells sorted from blood. The CDR3 here is CSATQGSSGYGELFF. The CDR3, as DNA: TGCAGCGCCACTCAGGGTTCTAGCGGGTACGGGGAGCTGTTTTTT.